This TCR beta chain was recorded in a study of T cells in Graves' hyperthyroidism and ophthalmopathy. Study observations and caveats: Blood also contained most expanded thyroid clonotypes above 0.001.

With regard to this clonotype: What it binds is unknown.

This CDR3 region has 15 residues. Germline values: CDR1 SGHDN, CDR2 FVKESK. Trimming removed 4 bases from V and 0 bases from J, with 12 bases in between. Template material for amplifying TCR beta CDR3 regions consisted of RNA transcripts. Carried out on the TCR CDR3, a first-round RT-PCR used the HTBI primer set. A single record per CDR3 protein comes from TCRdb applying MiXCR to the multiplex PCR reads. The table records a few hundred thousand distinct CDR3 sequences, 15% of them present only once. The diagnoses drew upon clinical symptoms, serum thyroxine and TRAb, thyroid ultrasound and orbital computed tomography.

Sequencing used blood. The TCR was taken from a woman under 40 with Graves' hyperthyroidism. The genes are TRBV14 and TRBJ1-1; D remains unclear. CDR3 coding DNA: TGTGCCAGCAGCCCCTTCTTGGACCTGAACACTGAAGCTTTCTTT. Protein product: CASSPFLDLNTEAFF.